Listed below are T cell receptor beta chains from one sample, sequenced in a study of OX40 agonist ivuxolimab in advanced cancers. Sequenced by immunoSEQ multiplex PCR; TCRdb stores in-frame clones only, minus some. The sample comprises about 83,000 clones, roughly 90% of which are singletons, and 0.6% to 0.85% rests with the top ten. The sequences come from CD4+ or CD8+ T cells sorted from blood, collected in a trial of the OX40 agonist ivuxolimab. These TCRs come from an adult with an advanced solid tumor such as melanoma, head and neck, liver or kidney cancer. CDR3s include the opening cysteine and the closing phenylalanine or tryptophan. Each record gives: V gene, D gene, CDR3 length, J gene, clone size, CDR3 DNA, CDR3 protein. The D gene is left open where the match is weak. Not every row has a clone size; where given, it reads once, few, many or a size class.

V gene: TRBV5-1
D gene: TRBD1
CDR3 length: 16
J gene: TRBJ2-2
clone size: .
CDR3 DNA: TGCGCCAGCCGTCCTCCCGGACAGGGGAACACCGGGGAGCTGTTTTTT
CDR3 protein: CASRPPGQGNTGELFF

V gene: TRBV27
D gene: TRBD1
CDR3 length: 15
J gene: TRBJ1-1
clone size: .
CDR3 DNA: TGTGCCAGCAGGGAATGGACAGGGATGAACACTGAAGCTTTCTTT
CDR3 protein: CASREWTGMNTEAFF

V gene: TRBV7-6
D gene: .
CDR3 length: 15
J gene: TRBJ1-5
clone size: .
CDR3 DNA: TGTGCCAGCAGCTTATCAGGGGCCCACAATCAGCCCCAGCATTTT
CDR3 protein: CASSLSGAHNQPQHF

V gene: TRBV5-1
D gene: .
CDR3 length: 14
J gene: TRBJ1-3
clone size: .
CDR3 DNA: TGCGCCAGCAGCTTGGCCGGGTATGGAAACACCATATATTTT
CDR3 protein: CASSLAGYGNTIYF

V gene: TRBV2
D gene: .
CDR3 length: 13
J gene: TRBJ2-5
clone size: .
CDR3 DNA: TGTGCCATCATTAAAGGGGGGGGAGAGACCCAGTACTTC
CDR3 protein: CAIIKGGGETQYF

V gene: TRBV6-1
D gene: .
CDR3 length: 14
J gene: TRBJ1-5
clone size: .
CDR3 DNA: TGTGCCAGCAGCCAGGTCAGGGCCCATCAGCCCCAGCATTTT
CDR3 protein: CASSQVRAHQPQHF

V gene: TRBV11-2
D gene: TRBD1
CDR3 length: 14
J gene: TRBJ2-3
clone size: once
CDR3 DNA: TGTGCCAGCAGCTTTAGGGGTCGGACAGGGGAAAGGTATTTT
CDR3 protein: CASSFRGRTGERYF

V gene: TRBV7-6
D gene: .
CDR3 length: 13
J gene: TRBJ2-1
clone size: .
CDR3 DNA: TGTGCCAGCAGCCTCGGACAGCGGGATGAGCAGTTCTTC
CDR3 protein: CASSLGQRDEQFF

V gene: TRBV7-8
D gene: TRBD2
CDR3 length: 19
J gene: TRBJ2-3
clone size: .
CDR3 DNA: TGTGCCAGCAGCTTACTTTCTGGGGCTAGCGGGGGGGCTCGGGATACGCAGTATTTT
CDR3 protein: CASSLLSGASGGARDTQYF

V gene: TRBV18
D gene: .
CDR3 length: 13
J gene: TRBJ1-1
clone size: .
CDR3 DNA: TGTGCCAGCTCAGCGGGCCTTAACACTGAAGCTTTCTTT
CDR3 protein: CASSAGLNTEAFF

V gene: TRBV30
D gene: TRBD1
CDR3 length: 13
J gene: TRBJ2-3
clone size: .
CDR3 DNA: TGTGCCTGGACAAGGGGGCTAACAGATACGCAGTATTTT
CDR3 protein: CAWTRGLTDTQYF

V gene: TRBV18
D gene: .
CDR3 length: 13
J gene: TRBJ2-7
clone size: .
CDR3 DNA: TGTGCCAGCTCACCAACAGGTCCCGTCGAGCAGTACTTC
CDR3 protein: CASSPTGPVEQYF

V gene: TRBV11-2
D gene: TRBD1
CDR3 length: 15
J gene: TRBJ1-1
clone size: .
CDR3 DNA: TGTGCCAGCAGCCCAGGACAGGGGGGGTATCGTGAAGCTTTCTTT
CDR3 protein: CASSPGQGGYREAFF

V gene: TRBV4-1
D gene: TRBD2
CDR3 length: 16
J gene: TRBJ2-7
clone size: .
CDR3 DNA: TGCGCCAGCAGCCAAGGGGCTAGCGGGAGTATCTACGAGCAGTACTTC
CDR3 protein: CASSQGASGSIYEQYF

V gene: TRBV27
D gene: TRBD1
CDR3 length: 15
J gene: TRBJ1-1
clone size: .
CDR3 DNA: TGTGCCAGCAGTACCCGACAGGGAGGGAACACTGAAGCTTTCTTT
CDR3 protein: CASSTRQGGNTEAFF

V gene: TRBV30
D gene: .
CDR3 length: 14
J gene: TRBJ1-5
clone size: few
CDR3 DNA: TGTGCCTGGGACAGAGCGATCGGCAATCAGCCCCAGCATTTT
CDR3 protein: CAWDRAIGNQPQHF

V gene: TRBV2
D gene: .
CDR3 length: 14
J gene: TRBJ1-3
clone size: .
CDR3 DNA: TGTGCCAGCTACACCACAACAGGACGAAACACCATATATTTT
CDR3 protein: CASYTTTGRNTIYF

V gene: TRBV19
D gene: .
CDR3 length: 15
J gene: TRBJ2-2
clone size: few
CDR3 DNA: TGTGCCAGTATAGGAATTCGTGGGGTATCCGGGGAGCTGTTTTTT
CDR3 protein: CASIGIRGVSGELFF

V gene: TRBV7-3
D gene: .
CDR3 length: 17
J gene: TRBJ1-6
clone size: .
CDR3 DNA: TGTGCCAGCAGCCAATATCCACAGGGCACCTATAATTCACCCCTCCACTTT
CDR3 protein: CASSQYPQGTYNSPLHF

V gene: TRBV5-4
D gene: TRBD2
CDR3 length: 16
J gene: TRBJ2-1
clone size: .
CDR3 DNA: TGTGCCAGCAGCCCAAGACTAGCGGGAGTAAGTGATGAGCAGTTCTTC
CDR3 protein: CASSPRLAGVSDEQFF

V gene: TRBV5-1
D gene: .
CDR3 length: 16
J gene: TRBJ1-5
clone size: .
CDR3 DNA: TGCGCCAGCAGCTTGACTGGGCCTCTCCCCAATCAGCCCCAGCATTTT
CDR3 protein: CASSLTGPLPNQPQHF

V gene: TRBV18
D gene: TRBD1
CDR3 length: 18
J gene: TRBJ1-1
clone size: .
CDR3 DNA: TGTGCCAGCTCACCAGTTAAGGGACAGCGTAATATGAACACTGAAGCTTTCTTT
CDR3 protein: CASSPVKGQRNMNTEAFF

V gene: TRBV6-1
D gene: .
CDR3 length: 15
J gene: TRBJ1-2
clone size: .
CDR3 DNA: TGTGCCAGCAGTGCGATCGCCACAGGAGAGTATGGCTACACCTTC
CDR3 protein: CASSAIATGEYGYTF

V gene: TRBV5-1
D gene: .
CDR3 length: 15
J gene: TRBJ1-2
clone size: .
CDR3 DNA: TGCGCCAGCAGCTTGACCCAGGGACCTACCTATGGCTACACCTTC
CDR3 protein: CASSLTQGPTYGYTF

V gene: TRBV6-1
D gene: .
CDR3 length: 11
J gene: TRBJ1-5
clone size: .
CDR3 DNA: TGTGCCAGCAGTAGCAATCAGCCCCAGCATTTT
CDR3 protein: CASSSNQPQHF

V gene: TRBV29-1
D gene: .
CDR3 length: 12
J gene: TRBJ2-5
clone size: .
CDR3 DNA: TGCAGCGTTGATTGGGGACCAGAGACCCAGTACTTC
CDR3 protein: CSVDWGPETQYF